The clone carrying this T cell receptor (beta chain) was seen at least ten times. The sample is drawn from a study of T-cell reconstitution after alpha-beta-depleted transplantation in children. The TCRbeta library was prepared with unique molecular identifiers. TCRdb passed the PCR reads through MiXCR, listing each CDR3 protein once. This sample carries around 71,000 distinct CDR3 sequences, approximately 7.3% of them seen once, and the ten largest clones take around 2.5%. This sequence was found in a human donor who donated a stem cell graft to a child with acute lymphoblastic leukemia. Here the sequenced sample was PBMCs from the stem cell graft donor, taken from the stem cell graft.

DNA of the CDR3: TGTGCCAGCAGCTTAGAGGTCCGCGGCTACACCTTC. It is translated as CASSLEVRGYTF. J is TRBJ1-2 and V is TRBV7-2; D gene uncertain. The germline V and J ends were trimmed by 1 base and 8 bases, with 8 bases remaining between them. The CDR3 has 12 amino acids. The germline gives CDR1 SGHTA, CDR2 FQGNSA.